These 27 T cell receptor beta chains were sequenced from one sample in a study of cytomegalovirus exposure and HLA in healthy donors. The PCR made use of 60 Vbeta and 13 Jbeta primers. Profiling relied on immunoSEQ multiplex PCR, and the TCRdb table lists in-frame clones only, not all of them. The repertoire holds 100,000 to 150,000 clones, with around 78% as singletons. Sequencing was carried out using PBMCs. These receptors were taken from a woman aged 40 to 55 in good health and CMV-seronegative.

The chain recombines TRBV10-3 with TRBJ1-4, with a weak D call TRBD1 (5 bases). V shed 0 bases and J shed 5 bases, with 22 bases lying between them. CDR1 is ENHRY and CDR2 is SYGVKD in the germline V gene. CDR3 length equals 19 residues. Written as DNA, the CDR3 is TGTGCCATCAGTGAGTCACATAGGGGCCCATCGCCAGTGAATGAAAAACTGTTTTTT. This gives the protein CAISESHRGPSPVNEKLFF.

CDR3 sequence reads: CASRPTLSGRKDEQFF. DNA for the CDR3: TGCGCCAGCAGGCCAACCTTAAGCGGGAGAAAAGATGAGCAGTTCTTC. The chain recombines TRBV4-1 with TRBJ2-1; 8 bases fit TRBD2. This CDR3 has 16 residues. The trim removed 6 bases at V and 8 bases at J, leaving 15 bases unmatched. Germline V CDR1 and CDR2: MGHRA, YSYEKL.

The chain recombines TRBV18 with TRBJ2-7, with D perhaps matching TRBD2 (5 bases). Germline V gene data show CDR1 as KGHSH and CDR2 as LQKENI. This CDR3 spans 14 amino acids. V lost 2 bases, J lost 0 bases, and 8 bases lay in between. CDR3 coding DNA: TGTGCCAGCTCACCATCCGGAGGCTCCTACGAGCAGTACTTC. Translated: CASSPSGGSYEQYF.

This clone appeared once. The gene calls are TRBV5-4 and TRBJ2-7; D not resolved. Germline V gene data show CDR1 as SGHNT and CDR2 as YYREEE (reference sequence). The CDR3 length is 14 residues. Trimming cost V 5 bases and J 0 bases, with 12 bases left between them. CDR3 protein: CASSSTLGSYEQYF. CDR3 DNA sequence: TGTGCCAGCAGTTCGACTCTCGGCTCCTACGAGCAGTACTTC.

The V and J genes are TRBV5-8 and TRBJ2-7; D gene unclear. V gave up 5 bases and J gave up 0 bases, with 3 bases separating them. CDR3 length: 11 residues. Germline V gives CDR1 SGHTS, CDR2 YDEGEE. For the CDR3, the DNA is TGTGCCAGCAGTAACTCCTACGAGCAGTACTTC. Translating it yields CASSNSYEQYF.

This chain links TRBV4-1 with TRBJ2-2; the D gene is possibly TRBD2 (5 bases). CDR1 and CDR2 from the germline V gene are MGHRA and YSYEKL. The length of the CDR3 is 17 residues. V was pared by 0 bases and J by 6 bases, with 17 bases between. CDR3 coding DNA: TGCGCCAGCAGCCAAGATGTTTTTCTAGCTCGGGCCGGGGAGCTGTTTTTT. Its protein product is CASSQDVFLARAGELFF.

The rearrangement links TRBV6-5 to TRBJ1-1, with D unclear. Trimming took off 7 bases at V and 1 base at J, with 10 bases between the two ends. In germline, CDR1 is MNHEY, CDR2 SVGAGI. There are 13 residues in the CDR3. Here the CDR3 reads CASTSGANTEAFF. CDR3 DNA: TGTGCCAGCACCTCCGGAGCGAACACTGAAGCTTTCTTT.

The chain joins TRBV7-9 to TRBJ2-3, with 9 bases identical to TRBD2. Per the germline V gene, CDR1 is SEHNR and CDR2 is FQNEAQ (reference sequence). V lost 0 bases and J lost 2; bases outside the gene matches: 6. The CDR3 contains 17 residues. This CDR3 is CASSLATLAGHTDTQYF. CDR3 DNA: TGTGCCAGCAGCTTAGCCACCCTAGCGGGACACACAGATACGCAGTATTTT.

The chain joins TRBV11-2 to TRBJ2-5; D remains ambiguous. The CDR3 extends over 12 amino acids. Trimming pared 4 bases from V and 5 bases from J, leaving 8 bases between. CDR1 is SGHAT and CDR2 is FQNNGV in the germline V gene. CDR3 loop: CASSYSIETQYF. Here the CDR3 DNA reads TGTGCCAGCAGCTATTCCATTGAGACCCAGTACTTC. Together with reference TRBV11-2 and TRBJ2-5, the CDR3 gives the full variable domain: EAGVAQSPRYKIIEKRQSVAFWCNPISGHATLYWYQQILGQGPKLLIQFQNNGVVDDSQLPKDRFSAERLKGVDSTLKIQPAKLEDSAVYLCASSYSIETQYFGPGTRLLVL.

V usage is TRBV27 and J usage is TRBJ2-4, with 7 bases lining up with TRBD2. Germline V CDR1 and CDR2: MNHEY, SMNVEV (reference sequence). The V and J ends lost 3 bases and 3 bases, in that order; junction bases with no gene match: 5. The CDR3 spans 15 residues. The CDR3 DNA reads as TGTGCCAGCAGTTTGGCAGGGAGGGACAAAAACATTCAGTACTTC. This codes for CASSLAGRDKNIQYF.

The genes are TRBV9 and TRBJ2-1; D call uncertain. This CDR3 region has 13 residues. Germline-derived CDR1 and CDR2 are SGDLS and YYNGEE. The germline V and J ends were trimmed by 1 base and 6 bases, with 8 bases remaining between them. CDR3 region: CASSVQESNEQFF. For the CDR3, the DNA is TGTGCCAGCAGCGTACAGGAATCCAATGAGCAGTTCTTC.

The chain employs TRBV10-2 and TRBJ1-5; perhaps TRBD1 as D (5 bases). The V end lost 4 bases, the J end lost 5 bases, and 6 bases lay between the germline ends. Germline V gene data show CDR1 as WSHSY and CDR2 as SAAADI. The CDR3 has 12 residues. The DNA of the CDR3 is TGCGCCAGCAGTGTAGGGGATCAGCCCCAGCATTTT. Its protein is CASSVGDQPQHF.

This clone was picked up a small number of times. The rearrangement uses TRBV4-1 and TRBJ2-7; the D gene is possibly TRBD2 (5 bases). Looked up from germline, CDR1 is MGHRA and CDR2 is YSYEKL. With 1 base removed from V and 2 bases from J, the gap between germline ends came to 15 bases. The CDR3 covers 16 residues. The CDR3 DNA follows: TGCGCCAGCAGCCAAGCTTCTCGGGAACCTACCTACGAGCAGTACTTC. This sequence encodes CASSQASREPTYEQYF.

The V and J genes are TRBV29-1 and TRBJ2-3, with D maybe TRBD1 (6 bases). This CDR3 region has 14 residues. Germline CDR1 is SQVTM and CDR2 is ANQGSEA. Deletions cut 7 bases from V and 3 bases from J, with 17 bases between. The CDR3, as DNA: TGCAGCGGAGCCAGGGGCGAGCTGACAGATACGCAGTATTTT. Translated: CSGARGELTDTQYF.

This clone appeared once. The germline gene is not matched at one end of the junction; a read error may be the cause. The CDR3 sequence is CASSPPATGVIGANGLTF. In DNA form, the CDR3 reads TGTGCCAGCTCACCACCTGCGACAGGGGTCATTGGGGCCAACGGCCTGACTTTC. The chain combines TRBV18 with TRBJ2-6, with TRBD1 identical over 8 bases. From germline, CDR1 is KGHSH and CDR2 LQKENI. The CDR3 spans 18 residues.

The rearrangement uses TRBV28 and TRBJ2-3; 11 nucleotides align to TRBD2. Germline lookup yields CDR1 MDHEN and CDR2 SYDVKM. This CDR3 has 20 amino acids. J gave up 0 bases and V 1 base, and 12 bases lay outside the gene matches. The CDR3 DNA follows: TGTGCCAGCAGTTTATCGGCTAGCGGGAGGCAAGGTACTAGCACAGATACGCAGTATTTT. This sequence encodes CASSLSASGRQGTSTDTQYF.

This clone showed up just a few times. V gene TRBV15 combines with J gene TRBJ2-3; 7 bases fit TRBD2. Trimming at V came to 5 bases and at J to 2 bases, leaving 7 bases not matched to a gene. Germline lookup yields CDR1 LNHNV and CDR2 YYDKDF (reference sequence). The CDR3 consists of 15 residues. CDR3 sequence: CATSEGRENTDTQYF. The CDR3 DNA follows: TGTGCCACCAGCGAGGGGAGGGAAAACACAGATACGCAGTATTTT.

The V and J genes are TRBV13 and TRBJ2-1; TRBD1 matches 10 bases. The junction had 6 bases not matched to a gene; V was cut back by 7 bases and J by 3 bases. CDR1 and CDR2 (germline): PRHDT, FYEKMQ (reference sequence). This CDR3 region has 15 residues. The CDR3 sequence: CASTSGTGVYNEQFF. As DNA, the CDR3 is TGTGCCAGCACCTCAGGGACAGGGGTCTACAATGAGCAGTTCTTC.

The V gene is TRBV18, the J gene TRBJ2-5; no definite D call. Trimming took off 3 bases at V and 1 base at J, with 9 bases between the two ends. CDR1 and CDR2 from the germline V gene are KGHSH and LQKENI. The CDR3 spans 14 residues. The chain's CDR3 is CASSPVAVQETQYF. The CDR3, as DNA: TGTGCCAGCTCACCGGTGGCTGTCCAAGAGACCCAGTACTTC.

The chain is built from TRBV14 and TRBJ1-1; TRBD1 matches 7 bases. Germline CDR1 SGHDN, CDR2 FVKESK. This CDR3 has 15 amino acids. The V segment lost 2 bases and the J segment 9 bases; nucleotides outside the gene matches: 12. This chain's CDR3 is CASSQPSTGAVKAFF. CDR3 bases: TGTGCCAGCAGCCAACCTTCTACAGGGGCGGTTAAAGCTTTCTTT.

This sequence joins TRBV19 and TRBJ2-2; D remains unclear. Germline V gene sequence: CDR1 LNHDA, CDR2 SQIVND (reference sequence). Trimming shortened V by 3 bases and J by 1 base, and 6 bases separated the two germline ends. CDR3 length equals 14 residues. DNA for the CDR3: TGTGCCAGTAGTATTCGCGGGAACACCGGGGAGCTGTTTTTT. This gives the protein CASSIRGNTGELFF.

CDR3 sequence reads: CASKTGQGVSPLHF. The DNA of the CDR3 is TGCGCCAGCAAAACGGGACAGGGAGTCTCACCCCTCCACTTT. The genes are TRBV5-1 and TRBJ1-6; 9 positions agree with TRBD1. The CDR3 has 14 residues. The germline V gene encodes CDR1 SGHRS and CDR2 YFSETQ. V was clipped by 6 bases and J by 10 bases; unmatched bases: 8.

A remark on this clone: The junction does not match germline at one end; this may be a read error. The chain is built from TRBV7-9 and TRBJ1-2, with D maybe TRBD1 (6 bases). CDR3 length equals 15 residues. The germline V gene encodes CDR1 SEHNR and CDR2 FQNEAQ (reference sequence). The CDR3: CSSSSTGIYNYGYTF. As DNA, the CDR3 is TGTTCCAGCAGCTCAACAGGGATCTACAACTATGGCTACACCTTC. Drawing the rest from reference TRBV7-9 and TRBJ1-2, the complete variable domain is DTGVSQNPRHKITKRGQNVTFRCDPISEHNRLYWYRQTLGQGPEFLTYFQNEAQLEKSRLLSDRFSAERPKGSFSTLEIQRTEQGDSAMYLCSSSSTGIYNYGYTFGSGTRLTVV.

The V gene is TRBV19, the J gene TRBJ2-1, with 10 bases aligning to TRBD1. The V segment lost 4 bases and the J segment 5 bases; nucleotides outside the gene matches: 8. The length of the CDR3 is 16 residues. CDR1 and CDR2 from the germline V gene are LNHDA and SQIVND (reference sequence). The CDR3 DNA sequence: TGTGCCAGTAGTACCACGACAGGGGGCGGGAACAATGAGCAGTTCTTC. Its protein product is CASSTTTGGGNNEQFF.

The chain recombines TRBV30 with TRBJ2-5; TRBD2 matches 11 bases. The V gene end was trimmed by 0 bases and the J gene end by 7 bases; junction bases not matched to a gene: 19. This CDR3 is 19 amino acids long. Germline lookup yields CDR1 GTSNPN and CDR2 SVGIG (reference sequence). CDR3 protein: CAWSVHRELAGEPYGTQYF. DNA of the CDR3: TGTGCCTGGAGTGTACATAGGGAACTAGCGGGAGAGCCTTACGGGACCCAGTACTTC.

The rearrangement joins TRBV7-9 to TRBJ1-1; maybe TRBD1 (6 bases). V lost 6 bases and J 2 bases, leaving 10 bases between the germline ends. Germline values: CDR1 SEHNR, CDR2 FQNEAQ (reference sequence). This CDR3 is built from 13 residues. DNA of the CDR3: TGTGCCAGCAGTCGGACAGAAAACACTGAAGCTTTCTTT. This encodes CASSRTENTEAFF.

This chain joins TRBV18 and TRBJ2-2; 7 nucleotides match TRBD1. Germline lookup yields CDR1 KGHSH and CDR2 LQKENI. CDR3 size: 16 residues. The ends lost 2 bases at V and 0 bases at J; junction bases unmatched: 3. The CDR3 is CASSPGQVSNTGELFF. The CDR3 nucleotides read TGTGCCAGCTCACCAGGACAGGTATCGAACACCGGGGAGCTGTTTTTT. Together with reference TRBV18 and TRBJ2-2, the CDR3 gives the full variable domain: NAGVMQNPRHLVRRRGQEARLRCSPMKGHSHVYWYRQLPEEGLKFMVYLQKENIIDESGMPKERFSAEFPKEGPSILRIQQVVRGDSAAYFCASSPGQVSNTGELFFGEGSRLTVL.